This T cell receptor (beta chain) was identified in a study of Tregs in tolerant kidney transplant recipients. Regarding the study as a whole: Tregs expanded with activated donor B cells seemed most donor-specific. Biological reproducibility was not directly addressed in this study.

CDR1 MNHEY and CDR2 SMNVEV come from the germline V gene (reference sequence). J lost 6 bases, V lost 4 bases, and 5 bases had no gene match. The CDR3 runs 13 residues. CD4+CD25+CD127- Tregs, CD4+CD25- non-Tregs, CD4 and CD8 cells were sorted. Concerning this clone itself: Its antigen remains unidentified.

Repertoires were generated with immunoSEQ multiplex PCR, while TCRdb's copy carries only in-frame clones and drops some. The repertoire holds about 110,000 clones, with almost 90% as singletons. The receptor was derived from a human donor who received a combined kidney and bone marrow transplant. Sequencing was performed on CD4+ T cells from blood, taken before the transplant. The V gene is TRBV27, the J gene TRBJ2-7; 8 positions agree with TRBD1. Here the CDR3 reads CASSSQGAFEQYF. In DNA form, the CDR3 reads TGTGCCAGCAGTTCTCAGGGGGCTTTCGAGCAGTACTTC.